One and the same sample provided the 26 T cell receptor beta chains below, sequenced in a study of T cells after posttransplantation cyclophosphamide. Sampled 1 year posttransplant, controls received myeloablative marrow transplants, methotrexate and a calcineurin inhibitor. Libraries were prepared by immunoSEQ multiplex PCR; TCRdb keeps only in-frame clonotypes and omits some of them. The sample lists about 9,900 clones, 88% seen once, with around a quarter in the top ten. This specimen was PBMCs, taken after an allogeneic stem cell transplant with a calcineurin inhibitor and methotrexate. Receptors originate from a male patient between 25 and 39 years old who received an allogeneic stem cell transplant from an unrelated donor, was CMV-positive, and had no GVHD. Some T cells may possibly be graft donor cells.

This chain links TRBV27 with TRBJ2-2, with 7 bases matching TRBD1. Germline trimming cut 2 bases from V and 6 bases from J; bases unmatched to any gene: 6. The germline CDR1 and CDR2 sequences are MNHEY and SMNVEV (reference sequence). The CDR3 consists of 15 residues. The CDR3 loop reads CASSLLQGESGELFF. The CDR3, as DNA: TGTGCCAGCAGTTTACTTCAGGGGGAGTCCGGGGAGCTGTTTTTT.

The genes are TRBV5-1 and TRBJ2-3; D gene uncertain. CDR3 length: 16 residues. Trimming left V 1 base short and J 2 bases short, with 14 bases between. Germline V gene sequence: CDR1 SGHRS, CDR2 YFSETQ. CDR3 bases: TGCGCCAGCAGCTTGAGTCGCGGCATCACCACAGATACGCAGTATTTT. Its translation: CASSLSRGITTDTQYF.

This clone was seen just once. This sequence joins TRBV7-2 and TRBJ2-1; 12 nucleotides match TRBD2. V lost 3 bases, J lost 8 bases, and 8 bases stayed unmatched. This CDR3 is built from 16 residues. CDR1 and CDR2 (germline): SGHTA, FQGNSA. DNA of the CDR3: TGTGCCAGCAGCTTGTCGACTAGCGGGAGTGTCTATGAGCAGTTCTTC. This encodes CASSLSTSGSVYEQFF.

The gene calls are TRBV5-4 and TRBJ2-7; 7 bases are a match to TRBD1. The germline gives CDR1 SGHNT, CDR2 YYREEE (reference sequence). V trimming: 4 bases; J trimming: 5 bases; junction bases outside the gene matches: 9. The CDR3 is 14 residues long. The CDR3 DNA reads as TGTGCCAGCAGCGCTGACAGGGCGGGCGACGAGCAGTACGTC. Protein sequence: CASSADRAGDEQYV.

The V gene is TRBV6-4, the J gene TRBJ2-3, with 7 bases that match TRBD2. With 3 bases clipped from V and 3 bases from J, the junction kept 6 bases outside the gene matches. The germline gives CDR1 MRHNA, CDR2 SNTAGT. The CDR3 length is 15 residues. The CDR3 region has the DNA TGTGCCAGCAGTGAACGTCTAGCGGATACAGATACGCAGTATTTT. It codes for CASSERLADTDTQYF.

This chain joins TRBV7-8 and TRBJ2-7, with a weak D call TRBD2 (6 bases). V was cut by 3 bases and J by 2 bases, with 11 bases left in between. Germline loops: CDR1 SGHVS, CDR2 FQNEAQ. The CDR3 sequence is 14 residues long. CDR3 nucleotides: TGTGCCAGCAGCTTTGGGACTCCTACCTACGAGCAGTACTTC. It codes for CASSFGTPTYEQYF.

The V and J genes are TRBV6-1 and TRBJ2-4, with D maybe TRBD2 (6 bases). V gave up 10 bases and J gave up 4 bases, with 14 bases separating them. Germline V gives CDR1 MNHNS, CDR2 SASEGT. The CDR3 has 13 amino acids. The CDR3 loop is CATTGRRKNIQYF. CDR3 nucleotide sequence: TGTGCCACAACCGGGAGACGGAAAAACATTCAGTACTTC.

This clone was observed a single time. The rearrangement uses TRBV6-5 and TRBJ1-4; 10 nucleotides match TRBD1. This CDR3 has 16 amino acids. From germline, CDR1 is MNHEY and CDR2 SVGAGI. The J segment lost 3 bases and the V segment lost 4 bases, leaving 5 bases of the junction unmatched. CDR3 loop: CASSSRQGASNEKLFF. The DNA for the CDR3 is TGTGCCAGCAGTTCACGACAGGGGGCTTCTAATGAAAAACTGTTTTTT.

The genes are TRBV25-1 and TRBJ2-1; TRBD2 matches at 11 bases. The germline CDR1 and CDR2 sequences are MGHDK and SYGVNS. This CDR3 region has 18 residues. Germline trimming cut 1 base from V and 3 bases from J; bases unmatched to any gene: 8. The CDR3 loop reads CASSEFLAGGSFYNEQFF. The CDR3 bases are TGTGCCAGCAGTGAATTTCTAGCGGGAGGATCCTTCTACAATGAGCAGTTCTTC.

This clone came up a few times. The rearrangement uses TRBV19 and TRBJ2-1; D not certain. Trimming removed 6 bases at V and 0 bases at J, with 15 bases between. CDR1 LNHDA and CDR2 SQIVND come from the germline V gene (reference sequence). The CDR3 is 16 residues long. The CDR3, as DNA: TGTGCCAGTAGCTCCGAGGCAGCCGGCTCCTACAATGAGCAGTTCTTC. Amino acid sequence: CASSSEAAGSYNEQFF.

CDR3 sequence reads: CASSPGARNTEAFF. Here the CDR3 DNA reads TGTGCCAGCAGCCCGGGAGCACGGAACACTGAAGCTTTCTTT. The J gene is TRBJ1-1, the V gene TRBV7-8; D is unclear. The CDR3 has 14 residues. The germline V and J ends were trimmed by 5 bases and 1 base, with 11 bases remaining between them. Germline-derived CDR1 and CDR2 are SGHVS and FQNEAQ.

The gene calls are TRBV6-5 and TRBJ2-1; weak D call: TRBD2 (6 bases). The germline gives CDR1 MNHEY, CDR2 SVGAGI. Trimming cost V 7 bases and J 7 bases, with 11 bases left between them. There are 12 residues in the CDR3. The CDR3 sequence: CASKAGRNEQFF. For the CDR3, the DNA is TGTGCCAGCAAGGCAGGGAGGAATGAGCAGTTCTTC.

The V and J genes are TRBV5-4 and TRBJ1-2; D gene uncertain. The germline CDR1 and CDR2 sequences are SGHNT and YYREEE (reference sequence). The CDR3 spans 12 residues. Trimming stripped 4 bases from V and 8 bases from J, with 12 bases between. The CDR3 region is CASSLDRLGYTF. The CDR3 DNA sequence: TGTGCCAGCAGCCTTGACCGACTGGGCTACACCTTC.

The chain combines TRBV29-1 with TRBJ2-7, with 13 nucleotides matching TRBD2. CDR1 SQVTM and CDR2 ANQGSEA come from the germline V gene. There are 13 residues in the CDR3. V lost 4 bases, J lost 11 bases, and 8 bases stayed unmatched. As DNA, the CDR3 is TGCAGCGTTGGGACTAGCGGGAGAAGTTTGGAGTACTTC. Translating it yields CSVGTSGRSLEYF.

The genes are TRBV6-1 and TRBJ2-7, with TRBD2 identical over 13 bases. Germline V lookup: CDR1 MNHNS, CDR2 SASEGT. The J segment lost 7 bases and the V segment lost 4 bases, leaving 10 bases of the junction unmatched. The CDR3 is 16 amino acids. The CDR3: CASSAQGTSGTGEQYF. The CDR3 DNA is TGTGCCAGCAGTGCCCAGGGGACTAGCGGGACTGGGGAGCAGTACTTC.

J is TRBJ2-3 and V is TRBV7-3; D possibly corresponds to TRBD2 (6 bases). The V and J ends lost 0 bases and 4 bases respectively, with 8 bases between them. CDR3 length: 14 residues. CDR1 SGHTA and CDR2 FQGTGA come from the germline V gene. This CDR3 is CASSLTSGADTQYF. In nucleotides, the CDR3 is TGTGCCAGCAGCTTAACGTCGGGGGCAGATACGCAGTATTTT.

This clone appeared once. V gene TRBV2 combines with J gene TRBJ1-5, with D unclear. Trimming removed 2 bases at V and 6 bases at J, with 17 bases between. Germline CDR1 reads SNHLY; CDR2 reads FYNNEI. CDR3 size: 16 residues. The CDR3 DNA sequence: TGTGCCAGCAGTGAACTCGGCCGATTACCGGGTCAGCCCCAGCATTTT. Amino acids: CASSELGRLPGQPQHF.

The chain uses TRBV7-9 and TRBJ2-1; 10 bases align to TRBD2. V trimming: 4 bases; J trimming: 9 bases; junction bases outside the gene matches: 6. The CDR3 is 14 residues long. Germline lookup yields CDR1 SEHNR and CDR2 FQNEAQ (reference sequence). The CDR3, as DNA: TGTGCCAGCAGCTCGCTAGCGGGAGAAGGTGAGCAGTTCTTC. This sequence encodes CASSSLAGEGEQFF.

This chain connects TRBV5-5 to TRBJ2-7, with a possible D match to TRBD1 (6 bases). V shed 0 bases and J shed 2 bases, with 12 bases lying between them. Germline V lookup: CDR1 SGHKS, CDR2 YYEKEE (reference sequence). The CDR3 is 15 amino acids. The CDR3 nucleotides are TGTGCCAGCAGCTTGGGACAGGACGGGGCCTACGAGCAGTACGTC. It yields the protein CASSLGQDGAYEQYV.

The V call is TRBV4-2, the J call TRBJ1-2, with D unresolved. The length of the CDR3 is 14 residues. The V gene lost 1 base and the J gene lost 6 bases, with 12 bases spanning the gap. Germline V gene lookup returns CDR1 LGHNA and CDR2 YNFKEQ. CDR3 DNA: TGTGCCAGCAGCCAAGTTAGCAGCGTGGATGGCTACACCTTC. Translation gives CASSQVSSVDGYTF.

V is TRBV10-3 and J is TRBJ1-5; 10 bases are shared with TRBD1. The CDR3 runs 13 residues. Germline CDR1 reads ENHRY; CDR2 reads SYGVKD. V was clipped by 6 bases and J by 4 bases; unmatched bases: 0. DNA for the CDR3: TGTGCCATCAGGGGACAGGGGAATCAGCCCCAGCATTTT. Translating it yields CAIRGQGNQPQHF.

The chain uses TRBV19 and TRBJ2-2, with 10 positions matching TRBD1. The junction had 6 bases not matched to a gene; V was cut back by 7 bases and J by 4 bases. The CDR3 loop spans 15 amino acids. Germline V gene data show CDR1 as LNHDA and CDR2 as SQIVND (reference sequence). The CDR3 sequence: CASTDRGRGTGELFF. The CDR3 nucleotides read TGTGCCAGTACAGACAGGGGGCGCGGCACCGGGGAGCTGTTTTTT.

V and J are TRBV29-1 and TRBJ2-5, with a weak D call TRBD2 (5 bases). Trimming removed 5 bases from V and 7 bases from J, with 14 bases in between. The V gene's germline CDR1 is SQVTM and CDR2 ANQGSEA. This CDR3 has 12 residues. CDR3 nucleotide sequence: TGCAGCGTTAGTCCGGTCGAGGGGACCCAGTACTTC. Its protein is CSVSPVEGTQYF.

The chain has TRBV9 and TRBJ2-3; TRBD1 matches at 8 bases. Germline CDR1 reads SGDLS; CDR2 reads YYNGEE. The trim removed 7 bases at V and 4 bases at J, leaving 14 bases unmatched. The CDR3 is made up of 16 amino acids. The CDR3 region is CASGDAGTGFPDTQYF. In DNA form, the CDR3 reads TGTGCCAGCGGAGATGCCGGGACAGGCTTTCCAGATACGCAGTATTTT.

This chain joins TRBV7-9 and TRBJ2-3; 10 nucleotides line up with TRBD2. V shed 3 bases, J shed 2 bases, and the junction held 8 bases outside the gene matches. CDR3 size: 17 residues. Germline lookup yields CDR1 SEHNR and CDR2 FQNEAQ (reference sequence). CDR3 sequence: CASSFGLAGAATDTQYF. The CDR3 bases are TGTGCCAGCAGCTTTGGTCTAGCGGGAGCCGCCACAGATACGCAGTATTTT. The full variable domain, completed using reference TRBV7-9 and TRBJ2-3, is DTGVSQNPRHKITKRGQNVTFRCDPISEHNRLYWYRQTLGQGPEFLTYFQNEAQLEKSRLLSDRFSAERPKGSFSTLEIQRTEQGDSAMYLCASSFGLAGAATDTQYFGPGTRLTVL.

J is TRBJ2-5 and V is TRBV15; TRBD1 aligns across 7 bases. CDR1 is LNHNV, CDR2 YYDKDF, per germline (reference sequence). V trimming: 4 bases; J trimming: 0 bases; junction bases outside the gene matches: 2. This CDR3 contains 14 residues. The CDR3 loop is CATSTTGDQETQYF. The CDR3 coding sequence is TGTGCCACCAGCACAACAGGGGACCAAGAGACCCAGTACTTC.